The subject of this entry is one TCR beta chain. What it binds is not known. The germline gives CDR1 ENHRY, CDR2 SYGVKD. CDR3 size: 16 residues. V dropped 4 bases and J dropped 6 bases, with 19 bases sitting between them. 5'RACE template switching generated TCR cDNA, adding a universal primer site and UMIs. TCRdb called the 5' RACE reads again in MiXCR, with one record for every CDR3 protein. The repertoire holds some 350,000 distinct CDR3 sequences, with 8.7% as singletons. This record belongs to a study of T cells after yellow fever vaccination. General observations from the study: In post-booster samples, most primary-vaccination clones reappeared (roughly 96% CD4, 88% CD8).

The chain uses TRBV10-3 and TRBJ1-5; no clear D. The source of this sequence is a man aged 18 to 29 who received the YFV17D yellow fever vaccine. The input for sequencing was PBMCs, taken on the day of the first yellow fever vaccination. CDR3 sequence (DNA): TGTGCCATCAGTGGCCGGAGTCCCTCGGCGGGTCAGCCCCAGCATTTT. Its protein is CAISGRSPSAGQPQHF.